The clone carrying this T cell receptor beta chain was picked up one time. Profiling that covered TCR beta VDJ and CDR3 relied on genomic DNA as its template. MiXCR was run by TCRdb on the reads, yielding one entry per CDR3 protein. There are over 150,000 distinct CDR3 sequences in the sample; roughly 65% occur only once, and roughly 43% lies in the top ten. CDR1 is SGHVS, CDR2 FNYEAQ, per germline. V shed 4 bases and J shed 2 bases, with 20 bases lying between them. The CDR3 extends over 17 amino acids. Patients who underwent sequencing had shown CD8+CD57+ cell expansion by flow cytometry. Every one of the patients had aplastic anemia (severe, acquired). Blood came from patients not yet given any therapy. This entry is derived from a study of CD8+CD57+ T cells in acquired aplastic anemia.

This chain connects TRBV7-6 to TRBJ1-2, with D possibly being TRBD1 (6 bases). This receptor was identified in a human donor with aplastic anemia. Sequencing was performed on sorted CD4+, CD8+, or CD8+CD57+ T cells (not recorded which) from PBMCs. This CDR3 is CASSSSGVGGTNYGYTF. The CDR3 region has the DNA TGTGCCAGCAGCTCCTCAGGGGTCGGGGGGACCAACTATGGCTACACCTTC.